Following are 27 T cell receptor beta chains from one sample sequenced in a study of cytomegalovirus exposure and HLA in healthy donors. In the PCR, 60 Vbeta and 13 Jbeta primers were used. Clones were sequenced by immunoSEQ multiplex PCR, and TCRdb holds only the in-frame ones, with some missing. The sample has about 200,000 clones; about 77% are singletons. Source material: PBMCs. These receptors came from a young woman in good health and CMV-seronegative.

J is TRBJ1-6 and V is TRBV5-5; no clear D gene. CDR3 length: 14 amino acids. CDR1 is SGHKS and CDR2 is YYEKEE in the germline V gene (reference sequence). Trimming took off 2 bases at V and 9 bases at J, with 12 bases between the two ends. The CDR3 DNA sequence: TGTGCCAGCAGCTTTTCAGGTTACGGTTCACCCCTCCACTTT. It translates to CASSFSGYGSPLHF.

The chain links TRBV25-1 to TRBJ1-1; D unclear. The CDR3 spans 14 residues. CDR1 is MGHDK and CDR2 is SYGVNS in the germline V gene. Trimming pared 7 bases from V and 0 bases from J, leaving 12 bases between. This CDR3 is CASTGRGMNTEAFF. CDR3 DNA: TGTGCCAGCACCGGACGAGGGATGAACACTGAAGCTTTCTTT.

The rearrangement links TRBV7-6 to TRBJ2-7, with D possibly TRBD2 on 5 matching bases. Per the germline V gene, CDR1 is SGHVS and CDR2 is FNYEAQ. Trimming shortened V by 5 bases and J by 6 bases, and 23 bases separated the two germline ends. The CDR3 sequence is 16 residues long. The CDR3 nucleotides read TGTGCCAGCAGCCCGACCGCAGGACTCCTCCCGCGCGAGCAGTACTTC. This sequence encodes CASSPTAGLLPREQYF.

The chain is built from TRBV5-6 and TRBJ1-3, with D perhaps TRBD1 (5 bases). Germline CDR1 and CDR2: SGHDT and YYEEEE. Trimming cost V 4 bases and J 4 bases, with 15 bases left between them. This CDR3 region has 15 residues. The CDR3 DNA reads TGTGCCAGCAGCGAGGGACTCATGTTGGGAAACACCATATATTTT. Protein: CASSEGLMLGNTIYF.

The rearrangement joins TRBV15 to TRBJ1-1, with TRBD1 as a possible D gene (5 bases). The V end was cut by 5 bases, the J end by 8 bases, with 21 bases between. Germline V gene data show CDR1 as LNHNV and CDR2 as YYDKDF (reference sequence). CDR3 length: 15 amino acids. CDR3 protein: CATSEFQGGRIEAFF. In DNA form, the CDR3 reads TGTGCCACCAGCGAATTCCAGGGAGGGCGGATAGAAGCTTTCTTT. The whole variable domain, remainder taken from reference TRBV15 and TRBJ1-1, is DAMVIQNPRYQVTQFGKPVTLSCSQTLNHNVMYWYQQKSSQAPKLLFHYYDKDFNNEADTPDNFQSRRPNTSFCFLDIRSPGLGDTAMYLCATSEFQGGRIEAFFGQGTRLTVV.

The rearrangement links TRBV11-3 to TRBJ2-1; 12 bases line up with TRBD2. J was trimmed by 9 bases and V by 5 bases; bases with no gene match: 11. The CDR3 totals 16 residues. CDR1 and CDR2 from the germline V gene are SGHNT and YENEEA. Here the CDR3 reads CASSRGTSGLNSEQFF. In DNA, the CDR3 is TGTGCCAGCAGCCGTGGGACTAGCGGGTTAAACAGTGAGCAGTTCTTC.

The rearrangement joins TRBV5-1 to TRBJ2-7; 12 nucleotides agree with TRBD2. The CDR3 is 17 amino acids. In germline, CDR1 is SGHRS, CDR2 YFSETQ. The V and J ends lost 4 bases and 6 bases, in that order; junction bases with no gene match: 14. The CDR3 DNA is TGCGCCAGCAGCCTCGGAGGGTGGCTAGCGGGAGGGCCCGAGCAGTACTTC. As protein: CASSLGGWLAGGPEQYF. Supplemented by reference TRBV5-1 and TRBJ2-7, the full variable domain reads KAGVTQTPRYLIKTRGQQVTLSCSPISGHRSVSWYQQTPGQGLQFLFEYFSETQRNKGNFPGRFSGRQFSNSRSEMNVSTLELGDSALYLCASSLGGWLAGGPEQYFGPGTRLTVT.

The chain couples TRBV7-9 to TRBJ2-6; 12 positions match TRBD2. Trimming cost V 2 bases and J 2 bases; bases outside gene matches: 7. Germline lookup yields CDR1 SEHNR and CDR2 FQNEAQ (reference sequence). The CDR3 runs to 19 residues. This chain's CDR3 is CASSLLAGGPRAGANVLTF. In nucleotides, the CDR3 is TGTGCCAGCAGCTTACTAGCGGGAGGGCCTCGGGCTGGGGCCAACGTCCTGACTTTC.

A remark on this clone: A read error may produce the germline difference seen at one junction end. The rearrangement links TRBV9 to TRBJ1-2; perhaps TRBD1 as D (5 bases). This CDR3 contains 12 residues. Germline V gene sequence: CDR1 SGDLS, CDR2 YYNGEE. The CDR3 bases are TGTGCCAGCTCCTGGGGGGGGTATGGCTACCCCTTC. This sequence encodes CASSWGGYGYPF.

This clone was recorded once. The rearrangement uses TRBV5-1 and TRBJ1-3; 7 bases fit TRBD1. Germline lookup yields CDR1 SGHRS and CDR2 YFSETQ. This CDR3 contains 16 residues. V lost 0 bases to trimming and J lost 0 bases; unmatched junction nucleotides: 3. CDR3 nucleotide sequence: TGCGCCAGCAGCTTGGAGTCAGGGGGCTCTGGAAACACCATATATTTT. Translating it yields CASSLESGGSGNTIYF.

This chain joins TRBV7-2 and TRBJ1-6; possible D gene TRBD1, 5 bases. The CDR3 has 15 residues. Germline values: CDR1 SGHTA, CDR2 FQGNSA. V lost 6 bases and J lost 4, with 13 bases in between. The CDR3: CASRDTGSYNSPLHF. The CDR3 DNA sequence: TGTGCCAGCAGAGATACAGGATCGTATAATTCACCCCTCCACTTT.

The chain employs TRBV5-1 and TRBJ2-5; TRBD2 aligns across 10 bases. V lost 3 bases and J lost 0; bases outside the gene matches: 11. This CDR3 is 18 amino acids long. The germline CDR1 and CDR2 sequences are SGHRS and YFSETQ. The CDR3 is CASSSLPGTSAYQETQYF. The DNA for the CDR3 is TGCGCCAGCAGCTCACTACCCGGGACTAGCGCGTACCAAGAGACCCAGTACTTC.

The chain uses TRBV6-1 and TRBJ1-3; D is ambiguous. This CDR3 comprises 15 residues. Looked up from germline, CDR1 is MNHNS and CDR2 is SASEGT. With 1 base removed from V and 0 bases from J, the gap between germline ends came to 7 bases. The CDR3 nucleotides are TGTGCCAGCAGTGAAGGTCTGTACTCTGGAAACACCATATATTTT. This encodes CASSEGLYSGNTIYF.

The sample holds one count of this clone. The V and J genes are TRBV6-5 and TRBJ2-3, with D maybe TRBD2 (6 bases). The CDR3 totals 15 residues. The germline V gene encodes CDR1 MNHEY and CDR2 SVGAGI. Between the trimmed V and J ends, which lost 3 bases and 1 base, there was a span of 11 bases. The CDR3 sequence: CASSYGTLRTDTQYF. CDR3 bases: TGTGCCAGCAGTTATGGGACTTTGCGCACAGATACGCAGTATTTT.

V is TRBV9 and J is TRBJ2-7; TRBD2 agrees at 7 bases. The CDR3 loop spans 14 amino acids. The V and J ends lost 4 bases and 4 bases, in that order; junction bases with no gene match: 8. The V gene's germline CDR1 is SGDLS and CDR2 YYNGEE. The CDR3 DNA reads TGTGCCAGCAGCCGAGCGGGGAGTCGTTACGAGCAGTACTTC. It codes for CASSRAGSRYEQYF.

This sequence joins TRBV30 and TRBJ1-1; D is undetermined. The CDR3 runs to 12 residues. Germline CDR1 reads GTSNPN; CDR2 reads SVGIG (reference sequence). With 3 bases removed from V and 5 bases from J, the gap between germline ends came to 10 bases. The CDR3 DNA reads as TGTGCCTGGAGCCCCACGGGGACTGAAGCTTTCTTT. This encodes CAWSPTGTEAFF. The full variable domain, its missing parts supplied by reference TRBV30 and TRBJ1-1, is SQTIHQWPATLVQPVGSPLSLECTVEGTSNPNLYWYRQAAGRGLQLLFYSVGIGQISSEVPQNLSASRPQDRQFILSSKKLLLSDSGFYLCAWSPTGTEAFFGQGTRLTVV.

The chain combines TRBV7-2 with TRBJ1-4; no clear D. Germline V gives CDR1 SGHTA, CDR2 FQGNSA. CDR3 length equals 16 residues. V was cut by 1 base and J by 0 bases, with 9 bases left in between. This CDR3 is CASSLERSATNEKLFF. CDR3 sequence (DNA): TGTGCCAGCAGCTTAGAGAGGAGCGCAACTAATGAAAAACTGTTTTTT.

The chain recombines TRBV28 with TRBJ2-7, with 7 bases that match TRBD1. The CDR3 length is 14 residues. The germline V gene encodes CDR1 MDHEN and CDR2 SYDVKM. The V segment lost 7 bases and the J segment 3 bases; nucleotides outside the gene matches: 9. This CDR3 reads CASIAGTEVYEQYF. The CDR3 bases are TGTGCCAGCATTGCCGGGACAGAGGTCTACGAGCAGTACTTC.

V usage is TRBV6-5 and J usage is TRBJ1-1, with D perhaps TRBD1 (5 bases). The CDR3 contains 12 residues. Germline V gene data show CDR1 as MNHEY and CDR2 as SVGAGI. V lost 4 bases, J lost 4 bases, and 7 bases lay in between. The CDR3 loop is CASSLGATEAFF. The CDR3 nucleotides read TGTGCCAGCAGTTTAGGGGCCACTGAAGCTTTCTTT.

The gene calls are TRBV7-9 and TRBJ2-4; TRBD1 matches at 9 bases. V was clipped by 5 bases and J by 7 bases; unmatched bases: 18. The CDR3 is 18 amino acids. The V gene's germline CDR1 is SEHNR and CDR2 FQNEAQ (reference sequence). Here the CDR3 DNA reads TGTGCCAGCAGCCCACCTGGGGGGGGACAGGGATCGGGGAACATTCAGTACTTC. As protein: CASSPPGGGQGSGNIQYF.

The genes are TRBV29-1 and TRBJ2-7; 13 bases agree with TRBD2. CDR3 size: 16 residues. The V gene end was trimmed by 4 bases and the J gene end by 1 base; junction bases not matched to a gene: 7. Germline V gene sequence: CDR1 SQVTM, CDR2 ANQGSEA. This chain's CDR3 is CSVVATSGRFSYEQYF. In DNA form, the CDR3 reads TGCAGCGTTGTGGCGACTAGCGGGAGGTTTTCCTACGAGCAGTACTTC.

The table lists this clone with a count of one. The rearrangement uses TRBV4-2 and TRBJ2-2, with TRBD2 matching 10 bases. V was pared by 5 bases and J by 0 bases, with 3 bases of the junction left unmatched. CDR1 is LGHNA, CDR2 YNFKEQ, per germline. CDR3 length: 16 residues. The CDR3 coding sequence is TGTGCCAGCAGCTTAGCGGGAGGTTCGAACACCGGGGAGCTGTTTTTT. It specifies CASSLAGGSNTGELFF.

The V call is TRBV28, the J call TRBJ2-1, with D perhaps TRBD1 (6 bases). The CDR3 has 15 residues. The V gene lost 11 bases and the J gene lost 6 bases, with 23 bases spanning the gap. CDR1 and CDR2 from the germline V gene are MDHEN and SYDVKM. The CDR3 region has the DNA TGTGCCTGTCTGTCAGGGGCATCTGGAGGCAATGAGCAGTTCTTC. Its protein product is CACLSGASGGNEQFF.

V is TRBV30 and J is TRBJ1-5; D is undetermined. From germline, CDR1 is GTSNPN and CDR2 SVGIG (reference sequence). This CDR3 is built from 13 residues. V lost 5 bases to trimming and J lost 7 bases, with 15 bases between them. CDR3 coding DNA: TGTGCCTGGGCTAGGTACGGGGAACAGCCCCAGCATTTT. This codes for CAWARYGEQPQHF.

The chain carries TRBV4-2 and TRBJ2-7; 8 bases fit TRBD2. The CDR3 has 16 residues. Trimming cost V 4 bases and J 3 bases; bases outside gene matches: 11. Germline V lookup: CDR1 LGHNA, CDR2 YNFKEQ. CDR3 nucleotide sequence: TGTGCCAGCAGCCGCCAGAAAGCGGGGGCCAACTACGAGCAGTACTTC. It translates to CASSRQKAGANYEQYF.

J is TRBJ2-4 and V is TRBV30, with 16 bases aligning to TRBD2. Trimming at V came to 4 bases and at J to 3 bases, leaving 18 bases not matched to a gene. Germline V gives CDR1 GTSNPN, CDR2 SVGIG (reference sequence). There are 21 residues in the CDR3. In DNA form, the CDR3 reads TGTGCCTGGAACCGTCCGGGACTAGCGGGAGGGTGGGGTTTTATCAAAAACATTCAGTACTTC. The encoded protein is CAWNRPGLAGGWGFIKNIQYF.

This chain joins TRBV5-1 and TRBJ2-7; D is perhaps TRBD1 (6 bases). Germline CDR1 reads SGHRS; CDR2 reads YFSETQ. The CDR3 sequence is 13 residues long. Trimming took 0 bases from V and 3 from J, leaving 7 bases between them. Written as DNA, the CDR3 is TGCGCCAGCAGCTTGGTACAGGGCTACGAGCAGTACTTC. Its protein is CASSLVQGYEQYF. The complete variable domain, with remaining parts taken from reference TRBV5-1 and TRBJ2-7, reads KAGVTQTPRYLIKTRGQQVTLSCSPISGHRSVSWYQQTPGQGLQFLFEYFSETQRNKGNFPGRFSGRQFSNSRSEMNVSTLELGDSALYLCASSLVQGYEQYFGPGTRLTVT.